This T cell receptor beta chain was profiled in a study of T cell responses to AZD1222 COVID-19 vaccine. Per germline, CDR1 LNHDA and CDR2 SQIVND (reference sequence). The CDR3 is 14 amino acids. Trimming took 2 bases from V and 9 from J; bases not matched to a gene: 5. Generated by immunoSEQ multiplex PCR, the TCRdb table keeps only in-frame clones and is missing some. The table shows fewer than 150,000 clones, with about 88% occurring only once. Researchers grouped second doses given at about 4 or about 12 weeks into one pool. Findings and caveats of the study: Females made up more of the donors, who were largely white British, and clonal diversity may have come out too low.

Comment on this clone: Its antigen is not identified.

This sample comprised peripheral blood, obtained 28 days after the second AZD1222 dose. The chain has TRBV19 and TRBJ2-1; 9 bases are a match to TRBD2. This sequence was found in an adult who received the AZD1222 COVID-19 vaccine. The CDR3 protein is CASSILAGRSEQFF. CDR3 DNA: TGTGCCAGTAGTATACTAGCGGGACGGAGTGAGCAGTTCTTC. The full variable domain, completed using reference TRBV19 and TRBJ2-1, is DGGITQSPKYLFRKEGQNVTLSCEQNLNHDAMYWYRQDPGQGLRLIYYSQIVNDFQKGDIAEGYSVSREKKESFPLTVTSAQKNPTAFYLCASSILAGRSEQFFGPGTRLTVL.